This T cell receptor (beta chain) is from a study of T cells in Graves' hyperthyroidism and ophthalmopathy. The TCR beta CDR3 regions underwent amplification using RNA transcripts as the source. The primer set for the first-round RT-PCR of the TCR CDR3 was HTBI. TCRdb re-analysed the multiplex PCR reads in MiXCR, keeping a single row per CDR3 protein. The repertoire holds some 560,000 distinct CDR3 sequences, about 15% seen once, with approximately 7.4% in the top ten. Graves' hyperthyroidism was deemed stable absent ophthalmopathy progression within 18 months. Based on clinical symptoms, serum thyroxine and TRAb, thyroid ultrasound and orbital computed tomography, diagnoses were reached. 10 ml fresh peripheral blood yielded the PBMCs. Study-level results: Most clonotypes that expanded in the thyroid above 0.001 also showed up in blood.

V lost 5 bases to trimming and J lost 4 bases; unmatched junction nucleotides: 12. This CDR3 has 17 amino acids. Germline CDR1 SGHAT, CDR2 FQNNGV. This clonotype appeared many times. Its matching antigen is unknown. The specimen was blood. The TCR comes from a woman aged 30 to 39 with Graves' hyperthyroidism. The V and J genes are TRBV11-2 and TRBJ2-2, with 8 bases aligning to TRBD1. This CDR3 is CASSRTGSHSSTGELFF. CDR3 coding DNA: TGTGCCAGCAGCCGGACAGGGTCTCACTCGAGCACCGGGGAGCTGTTTTTT.